The 18 T cell receptor beta chains reported below all come from one sample, sequenced in a study of T cell responses to AZD1222 COVID-19 vaccine. Data came from immunoSEQ multiplex PCR; TCRdb stores just in-frame clones and leaves some out. This table has about 150,000 clones, less than 95% appearing once. The sample was peripheral blood, taken on day 0 of AZD1222 vaccination. The source of these receptors is an adult in good health.

The CDR3 DNA sequence: TGTGCCAGCAGCTTACTCCAAACAGGGGGCGGGGAGCTGTTTTTT. This sequence encodes CASSLLQTGGGELFF. The chain carries TRBV7-9 and TRBJ2-2; 8 positions match TRBD1. Germline CDR1 reads SEHNR; CDR2 reads FQNEAQ (reference sequence). This CDR3 comprises 15 residues. J gave up 7 bases and V 2 bases, and 6 bases lay outside the gene matches.

CDR3 sequence: CSVVGGAGGNTIYF. The DNA for the CDR3 is TGCAGCGTTGTAGGGGGGGCGGGAGGAAACACCATATATTTT. The V call is TRBV29-1, the J call TRBJ1-3; possible D gene TRBD1, 6 bases. V lost 4 bases and J lost 4, with 14 bases in between. The V gene's germline CDR1 is SQVTM and CDR2 ANQGSEA. The CDR3 extends over 14 amino acids.

The rearrangement uses TRBV18 and TRBJ1-1; a weak D match, TRBD1 (5 bases). The CDR3 totals 16 residues. Trimming stripped 4 bases from V and 3 bases from J, with 18 bases between. CDR1 and CDR2 from the germline V gene are KGHSH and LQKENI. CDR3 in amino acids: CASSRDRDRRYTEAFF. The CDR3 DNA reads as TGTGCCAGCTCACGGGATCGCGACAGACGTTACACTGAAGCTTTCTTT.

As concerns this clone: Likely a read error: the CDR3 ends without its conserved phenylalanine or tryptophan. Because the CDR3's place on the DNA is in doubt, the DNA is left out and the CDR3 is given as listed by TCRdb. The chain employs TRBV11-3 and TRBJ1-2; the DNA was not used to check the table's D call, TRBD1. Counting both end residues, the CDR3 totals 16 amino acids. The germline V gene encodes CDR1 SGHNT and CDR2 YENEEA. CDR3 sequence: CASSLVPVRLRTEYLP.

The chain uses TRBV28 and TRBJ2-4; D tentatively fits TRBD1 or TRBD2 (5 bases each). V shed 6 bases and J shed 7 bases, with 16 bases lying between them. The CDR3 is 14 residues long. Germline lookup yields CDR1 MDHEN and CDR2 SYDVKM. CDR3 sequence (DNA): TGTGCCAGCAGATTCGGGACCTCGGGCAACATTCAGTACTTC. The encoded protein is CASRFGTSGNIQYF. The full variable domain, in which reference TRBV28 and TRBJ2-4 provide the parts outside the CDR3, is DVKVTQSSRYLVKRTGEKVFLECVQDMDHENMFWYRQDPGLGLRLIYFSYDVKMKEKGDIPEGYSVSREKKERFSLILESASTNQTSMYLCASRFGTSGNIQYFGAGTRLSVL.

As DNA, the CDR3 is TGTGCCAGCAGCCCCGGACAGGGGTCCTACGAGCAGTACTTC. Protein: CASSPGQGSYEQYF. J is TRBJ2-7 and V is TRBV11-3; TRBD1 agrees at 9 bases. Unmatched junction bases numbered 3, after V lost 5 bases and J lost 1 base. CDR1 SGHNT and CDR2 YENEEA come from the germline V gene. The CDR3 extends over 14 amino acids.

The chain carries TRBV27 and TRBJ1-1; D gene uncertain. V was shortened by 3 bases and J by 6 bases, with 5 bases between the two germline ends. Germline CDR1 is MNHEY and CDR2 is SMNVEV (reference sequence). The CDR3 is 11 amino acids. The CDR3 sequence is CASSLVAEAFF. As DNA, the CDR3 is TGTGCCAGCAGTTTGGTTGCTGAAGCTTTCTTT.

The V and J genes are TRBV2 and TRBJ1-1; D perhaps matches TRBD1 (5 bases). The CDR3 contains 16 residues. V lost 2 bases to trimming and J lost 0 bases, with 13 bases between them. The V gene's germline CDR1 is SNHLY and CDR2 FYNNEI. The CDR3 protein is CASSESERGVNTEAFF. In DNA form, the CDR3 reads TGTGCCAGCAGTGAATCTGAGAGGGGTGTGAACACTGAAGCTTTCTTT.

This chain connects TRBV29-1 to TRBJ2-7; D gene uncertain. Germline V lookup: CDR1 SQVTM, CDR2 ANQGSEA. The CDR3 loop spans 12 amino acids. Trimming took 1 base from V and 6 from J, leaving 10 bases between them. The CDR3 loop reads CSVEVDSAEQYF. The CDR3 bases are TGCAGCGTTGAAGTTGACTCCGCCGAGCAGTACTTC.

The rearrangement uses TRBV4-1 and TRBJ2-3; either TRBD1 or TRBD2 may supply D (7 bases each). The V end lost 1 base, the J end lost 5 bases, and 13 bases lay between the germline ends. This CDR3 is 15 amino acids long. The germline V gene has CDR1 MGHRA and CDR2 YSYEKL. As DNA, the CDR3 is TGCGCCAGCAGCCAAGGGGGAGGGGGCAGAGATACGCAGTATTTT. Protein: CASSQGGGGRDTQYF.

This chain uses TRBV7-2 with TRBJ2-1, with D unclear. The CDR3 consists of 15 residues. CDR1 and CDR2 (germline): SGHTA, FQGNSA. Trimming left V 5 bases short and J 0 bases short, with 11 bases between. CDR3 protein: CASSAAMSSYNEQFF. CDR3 nucleotide sequence: TGTGCCAGCAGCGCAGCCATGAGCTCCTACAATGAGCAGTTCTTC.

The V call is TRBV30, the J call TRBJ1-1, with a weak D call TRBD1 (5 bases). CDR1 is GTSNPN and CDR2 is SVGIG in the germline V gene (reference sequence). V lost 0 bases and J 8 bases, leaving 13 bases between the germline ends. The CDR3 length is 13 residues. CDR3 coding DNA: TGTGCCTGGAGTGTGAATAGGGGCCGGGAAGCTTTCTTT. This gives the protein CAWSVNRGREAFF.

V gene TRBV28 combines with J gene TRBJ2-1; TRBD2 agrees at 9 bases. V lost 1 base to trimming and J lost 15 bases; unmatched junction nucleotides: 10. This CDR3 spans 14 amino acids. CDR1 is MDHEN and CDR2 is SYDVKM in the germline V gene. This CDR3 reads CASSLYTASGILFF. The CDR3 region has the DNA TGTGCCAGCAGTTTATATACGGCTAGCGGGATTCTGTTCTTC.

The J gene is TRBJ2-3, the V gene TRBV4-1; TRBD2 is a possible D gene (5 bases). The CDR3 is made up of 15 amino acids. Germline CDR1 and CDR2: MGHRA and YSYEKL. Trimming removed 3 bases from V and 8 bases from J, with 18 bases in between. CDR3 DNA sequence: TGCGCCAGCAGCCAGGTTGGAGGTGGTTACGGTACGCAGTATTTT. Amino acids: CASSQVGGGYGTQYF.

The chain carries TRBV10-2 and TRBJ1-5; D may be TRBD1 (6 bases). The CDR3 contains 16 residues. Per germline, CDR1 WSHSY and CDR2 SAAADI. V dropped 0 bases and J dropped 1 base, with 10 bases sitting between them. This CDR3 is CASSESQGPSNQPQHF. As DNA, the CDR3 is TGCGCCAGCAGTGAGTCGCAGGGGCCAAGCAATCAGCCCCAGCATTTT.

The chain is built from TRBV18 and TRBJ2-1, with D unresolved. Trimming left V 0 bases short and J 1 base short, with 10 bases between. This CDR3 region has 16 residues. Germline loops: CDR1 KGHSH, CDR2 LQKENI. The CDR3 spells CASSPPVGHSYNEQFF. The CDR3 bases are TGTGCCAGCTCACCACCAGTTGGCCATTCCTACAATGAGCAGTTCTTC. Full variable domain (missing parts from reference TRBV18 and TRBJ2-1): NAGVMQNPRHLVRRRGQEARLRCSPMKGHSHVYWYRQLPEEGLKFMVYLQKENIIDESGMPKERFSAEFPKEGPSILRIQQVVRGDSAAYFCASSPPVGHSYNEQFFGPGTRLTVL.

This sequence joins TRBV14 and TRBJ2-5; the D gene could be TRBD1 or TRBD2 (5 bases each). The CDR3 spans 19 residues. V was shortened by 4 bases and J by 1 base, with 25 bases between the two germline ends. CDR1 and CDR2 from the germline V gene are SGHDN and FVKESK. Here the CDR3 DNA reads TGTGCCAGCAGCCCCACCCATCTGAGGGATAGGGACGGCCAAGAGACCCAGTACTTC. It encodes CASSPTHLRDRDGQETQYF.

The genes are TRBV7-9 and TRBJ1-4, with D hard to call. Trimming cost V 1 base and J 13 bases, with 13 bases left between them. Germline CDR1 and CDR2: SEHNR and FQNEAQ (reference sequence). The CDR3 extends over 13 amino acids. CDR3 protein: CASSLEGDVLLFF. The CDR3, as DNA: TGTGCCAGCAGCTTAGAGGGTGACGTACTACTGTTTTTT.